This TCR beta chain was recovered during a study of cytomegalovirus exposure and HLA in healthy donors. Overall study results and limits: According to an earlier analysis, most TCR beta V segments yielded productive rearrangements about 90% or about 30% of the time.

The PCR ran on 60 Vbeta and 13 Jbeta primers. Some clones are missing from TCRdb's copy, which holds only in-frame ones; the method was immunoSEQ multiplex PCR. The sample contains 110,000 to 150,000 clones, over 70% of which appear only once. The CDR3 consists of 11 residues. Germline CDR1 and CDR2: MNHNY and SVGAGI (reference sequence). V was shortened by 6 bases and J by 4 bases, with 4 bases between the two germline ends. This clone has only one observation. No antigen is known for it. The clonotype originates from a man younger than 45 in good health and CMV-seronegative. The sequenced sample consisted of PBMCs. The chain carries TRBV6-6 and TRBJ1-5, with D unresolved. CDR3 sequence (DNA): TGTGCCAGCAGCGGTAATCAGCCCCAGCATTTT. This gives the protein CASSGNQPQHF.